The next 32 T cell receptor beta chains were all read from a single sample in a study of blood T cell repertoires in COVID-19. Sequencing was performed with immunoSEQ multiplex PCR; in TCRdb, only in-frame clones are kept and a portion is missing. The table records 260,000 or so clones, about 87% of them present only once. Material: PBMCs or T cells enriched from blood (not recorded which). The receptor source for this set is a woman aged 40 to 50 with acute COVID-19.

V and J are TRBV10-3 and TRBJ2-5, with TRBD2 matching 11 bases. The CDR3 runs 15 residues. The V gene's germline CDR1 is ENHRY and CDR2 SYGVKD. The V segment lost 3 bases and the J segment 4 bases; nucleotides outside the gene matches: 4. CDR3 loop: CAISDSLAGAETQYF. The DNA of the CDR3 is TGTGCCATCAGTGATTCACTAGCGGGAGCAGAGACCCAGTACTTC.

The chain couples TRBV3-1 (or the pseudogene TRBV3-2) to TRBJ1-6, with D perhaps matching TRBD1 (5 bases). Germline values: CDR1 LGHDT, CDR2 YNNKEL (reference sequence). The V end was cut by 5 bases, the J end by 5 bases, with 10 bases between. The CDR3 has 14 residues. The DNA of the CDR3 is TGTGCCAGCAGCACCCGACAGAATAATTCACCCCTCCACTTT. Its protein product is CASSTRQNNSPLHF.

This chain joins TRBV11-2 and TRBJ1-1, with D possibly matching TRBD1 (6 bases). The V and J ends lost 5 bases and 4 bases respectively, with 11 bases between them. There are 13 residues in the CDR3. Germline lookup yields CDR1 SGHAT and CDR2 FQNNGV. CDR3 loop: CASSPRGGTEAFF. The CDR3 nucleotides read TGTGCCAGCAGCCCGAGAGGGGGCACTGAAGCTTTCTTT.

This chain joins TRBV7-8 and TRBJ2-7, with TRBD1 identical over 11 bases. Germline V CDR1 and CDR2: SGHVS, FQNEAQ. With 5 bases clipped from V and 0 bases from J, the junction kept 21 bases outside the gene matches. CDR3 length equals 21 residues. The CDR3 DNA sequence: TGTGCCAGCAGCATTAGGACAGGGGGCATGTTAGCGGGGGCGAGCTCCTACGAGCAGTACTTC. Amino acids: CASSIRTGGMLAGASSYEQYF.

This clone was counted only a few times. The CDR3 region has the DNA TGTGCCAGCAATTCCGGAGATGAAAAACTGTTTTTT. This codes for CASNSGDEKLFF. V is TRBV28 and J is TRBJ1-4; D is uncertain. With 7 bases removed from V and 6 bases from J, the gap between germline ends came to 9 bases. Germline V gives CDR1 MDHEN, CDR2 SYDVKM. This CDR3 spans 12 amino acids.

The chain recombines TRBV2 with TRBJ1-5; a possible D gene is TRBD1 (6 bases). In germline, CDR1 is SNHLY, CDR2 FYNNEI. V gave up 2 bases and J gave up 6 bases, with 8 bases separating them. There are 13 residues in the CDR3. CDR3 sequence reads: CASSESGVQPQHF. CDR3 sequence (DNA): TGTGCCAGCAGTGAATCAGGGGTTCAGCCCCAGCATTTT. The entire variable domain, with the rest obtained from reference TRBV2 and TRBJ1-5, is as follows: EPEVTQTPSHQVTQMGQEVILRCVPISNHLYFYWYRQILGQKVEFLVSFYNNEISEKSEIFDDQFSVERPDGSNFTLKIRSTKLEDSAMYFCASSESGVQPQHFGDGTRLSIL.

The chain carries TRBV14 and TRBJ1-2, with D tentatively TRBD1 (6 bases). Trimming cost V 3 bases and J 7 bases, with 12 bases left between them. This CDR3 spans 13 amino acids. The germline V gene has CDR1 SGHDN and CDR2 FVKESK. The CDR3 nucleotides are TGTGCCAGCAGCCACGTTACAGGGACTGGCTACACCTTC. This codes for CASSHVTGTGYTF.

The genes are TRBV28 and TRBJ1-1; no clear D gene. The CDR3 loop spans 14 amino acids. Trimming removed 6 bases at V and 7 bases at J, with 18 bases between. Germline CDR1 and CDR2: MDHEN and SYDVKM. The CDR3 DNA sequence: TGTGCCAGCAGCCAAGCGGCTTGGCAGCTTGAAGCTTTCTTT. Protein sequence: CASSQAAWQLEAFF.

This chain links TRBV2 with TRBJ1-6; a weak D match, TRBD1 (5 bases). The CDR3 contains 14 residues. Germline V lookup: CDR1 SNHLY, CDR2 FYNNEI. V was pared by 7 bases and J by 7 bases, with 14 bases between. DNA of the CDR3: TGTGCCAGCATCCAAGGGGAAGGGAATTCACCCCTCCACTTT. It yields the protein CASIQGEGNSPLHF.

The chain is built from TRBV4-1 and TRBJ1-2, with unresolved D. The ends were cut back, 1 base at V and 6 bases at J, with 15 bases in the middle. This CDR3 spans 15 amino acids. Germline CDR1 MGHRA, CDR2 YSYEKL. The CDR3 sequence is CASSQVESSANGYTF. The CDR3 DNA follows: TGCGCCAGCAGCCAAGTGGAGAGTTCCGCGAATGGCTACACCTTC.

V gene TRBV7-2 combines with J gene TRBJ1-5; TRBD1 might be the D (5 bases). Deletions cut 5 bases from V and 5 bases from J, with 13 bases between. Germline CDR1 reads SGHTA; CDR2 reads FQGNSA. This CDR3 has 14 residues. For the CDR3, the DNA is TGTGCCAGCAGCCCCTGGGCGGGGGATCAGCCCCAGCATTTT. It specifies CASSPWAGDQPQHF. Combining the CDR3 with reference TRBV7-2 and TRBJ1-5 gives the whole variable domain GAGVSQSPSNKVTEKGKDVELRCDPISGHTALYWYRQSLGQGLEFLIYFQGNSAPDKSGLPSDRFSAERTGGSVSTLTIQRTQQEDSAVYLCASSPWAGDQPQHFGDGTRLSIL.

The CDR3 bases are TGTGCCAGCAGCCAAGATTTCCAGCGGGGGAACACCGGGGAGCTGTTTTTT. The encoded protein is CASSQDFQRGNTGELFF. The chain combines TRBV3-1 (or the pseudogene TRBV3-2) with TRBJ2-2, with 7 bases fitting TRBD2. Germline V CDR1 and CDR2: LGHDT, YNNKEL (reference sequence). V lost 0 bases, J lost 1 base, and 5 bases stayed unmatched. The CDR3 length is 17 residues.

The V gene is TRBV28, the J gene TRBJ1-5, with 7 nucleotides matching TRBD1. The CDR3 covers 13 residues. Germline V gene sequence: CDR1 MDHEN, CDR2 SYDVKM. DNA of the CDR3: TGTGCAGCAGGGGGTCGTAGCAATCAGCCCCAGCATTTT. Its translation: CAAGGRSNQPQHF.

The chain joins TRBV12-3 or TRBV12-4 to TRBJ1-2; D unclear. The CDR3 totals 13 residues. Trimming took 8 bases from V and 0 from J, leaving 10 bases between them. The CDR3 here is CASGPQANYGYTF. The CDR3 nucleotides are TGTGCCAGCGGGCCCCAAGCTAACTATGGCTACACCTTC.

This clone was seen just once. The chain is built from TRBV5-1 and TRBJ1-2; D gene ambiguous. Germline loops: CDR1 SGHRS, CDR2 YFSETQ. The CDR3 runs to 13 residues. V was cut by 2 bases and J by 2 bases, with 7 bases left in between. The CDR3: CASSFSANYGYTF. CDR3 in DNA: TGCGCCAGCAGCTTCAGCGCCAACTATGGCTACACCTTC. The entire variable domain, with the rest obtained from reference TRBV5-1 and TRBJ1-2, is as follows: KAGVTQTPRYLIKTRGQQVTLSCSPISGHRSVSWYQQTPGQGLQFLFEYFSETQRNKGNFPGRFSGRQFSNSRSEMNVSTLELGDSALYLCASSFSANYGYTFGSGTRLTVV.

The gene calls are TRBV25-1 and TRBJ2-7; D ambiguous. Germline-derived CDR1 and CDR2 are MGHDK and SYGVNS. The CDR3 is 14 residues long. Trimming took 2 bases from V and 5 from J, leaving 13 bases between them. This chain's CDR3 is CASSENPGYNEQYF. Written as DNA, the CDR3 is TGTGCCAGCAGTGAAAACCCGGGTTACAACGAGCAGTACTTC.

This clone has at least ten counts. V is TRBV2 and J is TRBJ2-1; D is ambiguous. This CDR3 has 14 residues. Trimming removed 6 bases from V and 2 bases from J, with 11 bases in between. Germline lookup yields CDR1 SNHLY and CDR2 FYNNEI. Here the CDR3 reads CASSSFVAYNEQFF. The CDR3 coding sequence is TGTGCCAGCAGCTCATTCGTAGCCTACAATGAGCAGTTCTTC.

This rearrangement joins TRBV6-5 to TRBJ1-2, with TRBD1 identical over 9 bases. There are 15 residues in the CDR3. The junction had 7 bases not matched to a gene; V was cut back by 2 bases and J by 6 bases. Germline CDR1 MNHEY, CDR2 SVGAGI. CDR3 DNA sequence: TGTGCCAGCAGTTACCTGACAGGGGGTGAGGATGGCTACACCTTC. Translated, it gives CASSYLTGGEDGYTF.

This chain connects TRBV3-1 (or the pseudogene TRBV3-2) to TRBJ1-2; 12 nucleotides match TRBD1. Looked up from germline, CDR1 is LGHDT and CDR2 is YNNKEL (reference sequence). The CDR3 consists of 15 residues. Written as DNA, the CDR3 is TGTCGACTGCCGGGACAGGGGGCGCTGAACTATGGCTACACCTTC. It codes for CRLPGQGALNYGYTF.

This sequence joins TRBV19 and TRBJ1-5, with TRBD1 as a possible D gene (6 bases). V lost 4 bases and J lost 6, with 13 bases in between. Germline V gene lookup returns CDR1 LNHDA and CDR2 SQIVND (reference sequence). The CDR3 is 14 residues long. This chain's CDR3 is CASSKSGVGQPQHF. The CDR3 DNA follows: TGTGCCAGTAGTAAATCAGGGGTGGGTCAGCCCCAGCATTTT.

CDR3 residues: CASSVDSSYQETQYF. The CDR3 DNA follows: TGTGCCAGCAGCGTTGACAGCTCCTACCAAGAGACCCAGTACTTC. The chain combines TRBV9 with TRBJ2-5, with D possibly matching TRBD1 (5 bases). Germline CDR1 SGDLS, CDR2 YYNGEE. The CDR3 contains 15 residues. Trimming stripped 2 bases from V and 0 bases from J, with 11 bases between.

The count of this clone is one. This CDR3 reads CASSLTGYSPLHF. DNA for the CDR3: TGCGCCAGCAGTTTGACAGGGTACTCACCCCTCCACTTT. V and J are TRBV5-1 and TRBJ1-6; 7 nucleotides align to TRBD1. Losses at the gene ends were 5 bases for V and 10 bases for J; bases not matched to a gene: 6. The CDR3 extends over 13 amino acids. Germline V CDR1 and CDR2: SGHRS, YFSETQ.

The chain links TRBV13 to TRBJ1-1, with D possibly matching TRBD1 (6 bases). V lost 2 bases and J 1 base, leaving 11 bases between the germline ends. The V gene's germline CDR1 is PRHDT and CDR2 FYEKMQ (reference sequence). The CDR3 spans 15 residues. CDR3 amino acids: CASSLFGGQNTEAFF. The CDR3, as DNA: TGTGCCAGCAGCTTATTCGGGGGGCAGAACACTGAAGCTTTCTTT.

The table lists this clone with a count of one. The chain combines TRBV30 with TRBJ2-7; 13 positions agree with TRBD2. Per the germline V gene, CDR1 is GTSNPN and CDR2 is SVGIG (reference sequence). V shed 1 base, J shed 2 bases, and the junction held 5 bases outside the gene matches. The CDR3 runs 16 residues. CDR3 sequence: CAWSAKGLAGAYEQYF. DNA for the CDR3: TGTGCCTGGAGTGCAAAAGGACTAGCGGGAGCCTACGAGCAGTACTTC.

The chain links TRBV13 to TRBJ2-7; no clear D gene. The CDR3 spans 15 residues. V was trimmed by 4 bases and J by 2 bases, leaving 15 bases between them. The germline CDR1 and CDR2 sequences are PRHDT and FYEKMQ (reference sequence). Here the CDR3 DNA reads TGTGCCAGCAGCTCCACTCGCGGCCCAGCCTACGAGCAGTACGTC. Protein: CASSSTRGPAYEQYV.

This clone is a singleton in its sample. This rearrangement joins TRBV5-1 to TRBJ1-2; possible D gene TRBD1, 5 bases. This CDR3 has 14 residues. Between the trimmed V and J ends, which lost 4 bases and 3 bases, there was a span of 13 bases. The germline V gene encodes CDR1 SGHRS and CDR2 YFSETQ. This CDR3 is CASSETGAHYGYTF. The DNA of the CDR3 is TGCGCCAGCAGCGAAACAGGAGCGCACTATGGCTACACCTTC.

CDR3 coding DNA: TGTGCCAGCAATCAGGGGTCGGGGGAGCAGTTCTTC. This sequence encodes CASNQGSGEQFF. This sequence joins TRBV28 and TRBJ2-1; TRBD1 is a possible D gene (6 bases). The CDR3 covers 12 residues. V shed 7 bases and J shed 10 bases, with 14 bases lying between them. CDR1 MDHEN and CDR2 SYDVKM come from the germline V gene.

This clone was recorded only once. V gene TRBV5-1 combines with J gene TRBJ1-1; D is uncertain. This CDR3 has 13 residues. Germline V gene lookup returns CDR1 SGHRS and CDR2 YFSETQ. The V end was cut by 0 bases, the J end by 5 bases, with 8 bases between. The CDR3 DNA follows: TGCGCCAGCAGCTTGGGAGGGTTTACTGAAGCTTTCTTT. Its translation is CASSLGGFTEAFF.

This sequence joins TRBV5-6 and TRBJ1-5, with D perhaps TRBD1 (6 bases). The CDR3 spans 17 residues. Germline V gene sequence: CDR1 SGHDT, CDR2 YYEEEE. V was pared by 4 bases and J by 0 bases, with 17 bases between. CDR3 protein: CASSQGLETYSNQPQHF. The CDR3 region has the DNA TGTGCCAGCAGCCAGGGGTTGGAGACTTATAGCAATCAGCCCCAGCATTTT. Based on the CDR3 plus reference TRBV5-6 and TRBJ1-5, the full variable domain is DAGVTQSPTHLIKTRGQQVTLRCSPKSGHDTVSWYQQALGQGPQFIFQYYEEEERQRGNFPDRFSGHQFPNYSSELNVNALLLGDSALYLCASSQGLETYSNQPQHFGDGTRLSIL.

The chain couples TRBV28 to TRBJ2-1; 11 nucleotides line up with TRBD2. The germline V gene encodes CDR1 MDHEN and CDR2 SYDVKM. CDR3 length equals 18 residues. The J segment lost 12 bases and the V segment lost 4 bases, leaving 20 bases of the junction unmatched. The CDR3 region is CASSSSSTLAGGLLSQFF. The DNA for the CDR3 is TGTGCCAGCAGTTCCTCGTCCACTCTAGCGGGAGGTCTCTTGTCGCAGTTCTTC.

The chain links TRBV24-1 to TRBJ2-1; 8 bases are shared with TRBD1. Germline V gene sequence: CDR1 KGHDR, CDR2 SFDVKD. The CDR3 has 15 residues. V lost 9 bases to trimming and J lost 1 base; unmatched junction nucleotides: 7. The CDR3 reads CATSQQGGSYNEQFF. CDR3 DNA: TGTGCCACCTCCCAACAGGGGGGATCCTACAATGAGCAGTTCTTC.

The rearrangement joins TRBV19 to TRBJ2-7; D possibly corresponds to TRBD2 (5 bases). Germline assignment: CDR1 LNHDA and CDR2 SQIVND (reference sequence). This CDR3 has 14 amino acids. V dropped 0 bases and J dropped 2 bases, with 8 bases sitting between them. The DNA of the CDR3 is TGTGCCAGTAGTATAGATCTAGCAACCTACGAGCAGTACTTC. Its translation: CASSIDLATYEQYF.